This TCR beta chain was retrieved from a study of blood T cells in healthy people across ages. This clonotype came up a few times. CDR1 is SQVTM, CDR2 ANQGSEA, per germline. Trimming cost V 7 bases and J 9 bases; bases outside gene matches: 5. The CDR3 has 11 amino acids. The second PCR ran about 6 to 12 cycles with a sample-barcoded 5' primer and J-beta primers. TCRdb re-called the 5' RACE reads through MiXCR, storing one row per CDR3 protein. The table shows 600,000 to 650,000 distinct CDR3 sequences, with 45% to 65% occurring only once. The sequenced sample consisted of blood. This chain links TRBV29-1 with TRBJ2-1; 8 bases line up with TRBD2. The sequence came from a man aged 60 to 69 in good health. CDR3 amino acids: CSGRGGIEQFF. DNA of the CDR3: TGCAGCGGTCGGGGGGGGATTGAGCAGTTCTTC.